One and the same sample provided the 16 T cell receptor beta chains below, sequenced in a study of T cell clonality in common variable immunodeficiency. Broader study findings: In common variable immunodeficiency, TCR beta chains reportedly carried fewer deletions and N-nucleotide insertions.

Antigen specificity for these receptors is unknown. Method: immunoSEQ multiplex PCR; TCRdb's copy keeps in-frame clones and lacks some. Observed in the sample are roughly 30,000 clones, none of them singletons. The sequenced sample was peripheral blood mononuclear cells. The source is a human donor with common variable immunodeficiency.

This clone showed up just a few times. Read sequence stops 3 residues before the CDR3 end, and the germline J gene provides the missing end. V is TRBV11-1 and J is TRBJ2-1; 11 bases align to TRBD2. V trimming: 5 bases; J trimming: 7 bases; junction bases outside the gene matches: 7. Looked up from germline, CDR1 is SGHAT and CDR2 is FQDESV (reference sequence). The CDR3 is 15 amino acids. This CDR3 reads CASSDPTSGSNEQFF. The CDR3 DNA, read in part, is TGTGCCAGCAGCGACCCTACTAGCGGGAGTAATGAG.

This clone was recorded a few times. At one of its ends the junction is not consistent with the germline gene, which may arise from a read error. The sequenced CDR3 bases are TGCGCCAGCAGTGACGAGGGGGATTTCGCGAACCCCGGGGAG. Its translation is CASSDEGDFANPGE. The whole CDR3 sequence is CASSDEGDFANPGELFF. This rearrangement joins TRBV10-2 to TRBJ2-2; maybe TRBD1 (6 bases). The read stops 3 residues short of the end of the CDR3; the missing end is completed from the germline J gene. CDR1 and CDR2 from the germline V gene are WSHSY and SAAADI. CDR3 length equals 17 residues.

The chain's CDR3 is CASSPAGVATEAFF. The DNA read from the CDR3 is TGTGCCAGCAGCCCCGCGGGGGTGGCCACTGAA. V usage is TRBV11-3 and J usage is TRBJ1-1; possible D gene TRBD1, 5 bases. The read halts 3 residues ahead of the CDR3 end, with the missing end drawn from the germline J gene. The V gene's germline CDR1 is SGHNT and CDR2 YENEEA. Trimming removed 5 bases from V and 4 bases from J, with 14 bases in between. This CDR3 spans 14 amino acids.

With respect to this clone: With the read ending 3 residues before the CDR3 end, the germline J gene is used to fill in that end. The chain recombines TRBV20-1 with TRBJ2-7, with a tentative D call TRBD2 (5 bases). The CDR3 sequence is 15 residues long. CDR1 DFQATT and CDR2 SNEGSKA come from the germline V gene (reference sequence). The germline V and J ends were trimmed by 0 bases and 2 bases, with 14 bases remaining between them. CDR3: CSARDPAVSPYEQYF. CDR3 bases read: TGCAGTGCTAGAGATCCAGCGGTGTCTCCCTACGAG.

As for this clone: The CDR3 extends 3 residues past the end of the read, so its final part is completed from the germline J gene. The chain uses TRBV10-3 and TRBJ1-6, with 7 nucleotides matching TRBD1. J gave up 6 bases and V 2 bases, and 7 bases lay outside the gene matches. Germline V CDR1 and CDR2: ENHRY, SYGVKD. The CDR3 contains 16 residues. CDR3 DNA, as far as it was read: TGTGCCATCAGTGAGAAGGACAGGACTCTTAATTCACCC. Translation: CAISEKDRTLNSP. The complete CDR3 sequence is CAISEKDRTLNSPLHF.

Notes on this clone: The CDR3 end falls 3 residues outside the read, so it is completed with the germline J gene. Different DNA sequences within this sample yield the same CDR3. The rearrangement joins TRBV2 to TRBJ1-1; D possibly corresponds to TRBD1 (5 bases). CDR1 is SNHLY and CDR2 is FYNNEI in the germline V gene. CDR3 length equals 14 residues. V was pared by 11 bases and J by 3 bases, with 19 bases between. The chain's CDR3 is CASRGGLFDTEAFF. CDR3 DNA, as far as it was read: TGTGCCTCGAGGGGAGGGCTCTTTGACACTGAA. Based on the CDR3 plus reference TRBV2 and TRBJ1-1, the full variable domain is EPEVTQTPSHQVTQMGQEVILRCVPISNHLYFYWYRQILGQKVEFLVSFYNNEISEKSEIFDDQFSVERPDGSNFTLKIRSTKLEDSAMYFCASRGGLFDTEAFFGQGTRLTVV.

There are a few counts of this clone. The read falls 3 residues short of the CDR3 end, and the missing part is taken from the germline J gene. This chain links TRBV5-6 with TRBJ2-5, with TRBD1 identical over 8 bases. The CDR3 sequence is 13 residues long. The ends lost 4 bases at V and 7 bases at J; junction bases unmatched: 6. The germline gives CDR1 SGHDT, CDR2 YYEEEE. This CDR3 is CASSTTQGATQYF. The sequenced CDR3 bases are TGTGCCAGCAGCACCACCCAGGGGGCGACC.

This clone was found many times. The sequence runs out 3 residues before the end of the CDR3; the remainder is reconstructed from the germline J gene. The rearrangement joins TRBV30 to TRBJ2-7; D remains unclear. In germline, CDR1 is GTSNPN, CDR2 SVGIG (reference sequence). The CDR3 runs 13 residues. V was clipped by 2 bases and J by 4 bases, with 12 bases between them. This CDR3 is CAWSPSGQYEQYF. The part of the CDR3 DNA that was read is TGTGCCTGGAGTCCTAGTGGCCAATACGAG.

At least ten counts were recorded for this clone. The CDR3 end falls 3 residues outside the read, so it is completed with the germline J gene. The chain is built from TRBV7-6 and TRBJ1-3, with TRBD1 matching over 9 bases. This CDR3 has 17 amino acids. The V segment lost 4 bases and the J segment 8 bases; nucleotides outside the gene matches: 15. Germline lookup yields CDR1 SGHVS and CDR2 FNYEAQ. Partial CDR3 DNA: TGTGCCAGCAGCTCAGGTCCGGGACAGGGAATCGGCGACACC. Translation gives CASSSGPGQGIGDT. The whole CDR3 region reads CASSSGPGQGIGDTIYF.

This clone was counted between two and nine times. The read falls 3 residues short of the CDR3 end, and the missing part is taken from the germline J gene. This rearrangement joins TRBV6-1 to TRBJ2-5; D may match TRBD1 or TRBD2 (5 bases each). CDR3 length: 13 residues. CDR1 is MNHNS and CDR2 is SASEGT in the germline V gene. V lost 4 bases, J lost 5 bases, and 11 bases lay in between. Here the CDR3 reads CASSGTRGETQYF. CDR3 DNA, as far as it was read: TGTGCCAGCAGTGGGACGAGGGGCGAGACC.

This clone was picked up many times. Read sequence stops 3 residues before the CDR3 end, and the germline J gene provides the missing end. The V call is TRBV29-1, the J call TRBJ1-3; the match to TRBD1 covers 8 bases. The CDR3 runs to 14 residues. Germline values: CDR1 SQVTM, CDR2 ANQGSEA. With 6 bases clipped from V and 0 bases from J, the junction kept 4 bases outside the gene matches. The covered CDR3 bases are TGCAGCGTCGGGACAGGCACCTCTGGAAACACC. This gives the protein CSVGTGTSGNT. In full, the CDR3 reads CSVGTGTSGNTIYF.

At least ten counts were recorded for this clone. CDR3 bases read: TGCAGTGCAACCCCTGTTACACCGAACACCGGGGAG. Protein sequence: CSATPVTPNTGE. From start to end, the CDR3 is CSATPVTPNTGELFF. The V and J genes are TRBV20-1 and TRBJ2-2; D unresolved. Read sequence stops 3 residues before the CDR3 end, and the germline J gene provides the missing end. This CDR3 has 15 amino acids. With 6 bases removed from V and 0 bases from J, the gap between germline ends came to 14 bases. From germline, CDR1 is DFQATT and CDR2 SNEGSKA (reference sequence).

This clone was recorded a few times. The read halts 3 residues ahead of the CDR3 end, with the missing end drawn from the germline J gene. The chain joins TRBV2 to TRBJ1-5; perhaps TRBD1 as D (5 bases). The CDR3 has 14 residues. The ends were cut back, 10 bases at V and 0 bases at J, with 13 bases in the middle. Germline loops: CDR1 SNHLY, CDR2 FYNNEI. The CDR3 DNA, read in part, is TGTGCCACCGGTTTGGGGCATAGCAATCAGCCC. Its translation: CATGLGHSNQP. The full CDR3 reads CATGLGHSNQPQHF. Combining the CDR3 with reference TRBV2 and TRBJ1-5 gives the whole variable domain EPEVTQTPSHQVTQMGQEVILRCVPISNHLYFYWYRQILGQKVEFLVSFYNNEISEKSEIFDDQFSVERPDGSNFTLKIRSTKLEDSAMYFCATGLGHSNQPQHFGDGTRLSIL.

With respect to this clone: The read falls 3 residues short of the CDR3 end, and the missing part is taken from the germline J gene. This chain uses TRBV5-1 with TRBJ2-1, with TRBD2 matching over 10 bases. This CDR3 has 16 amino acids. Germline values: CDR1 SGHRS, CDR2 YFSETQ. V dropped 0 bases and J dropped 6; count of bases not matched to a gene: 6. The CDR3 loop is CASSLEAGGPFNEQFF. The CDR3 DNA, read in part, is TGCGCCAGCAGCTTGGAAGCGGGAGGGCCTTTCAATGAG.

This clone occurred many times. The CDR3 loop is CASSISSIRPEAFF. CDR3 DNA (partial): TGTGCCAGTAGTATTAGCTCTATCCGGCCTGAA. The chain links TRBV19 to TRBJ1-1; D is undetermined. The read comes to an end 3 residues before the CDR3 does, leaving the germline J gene to fill in the end. Germline CDR1 reads LNHDA; CDR2 reads SQIVND (reference sequence). V dropped 3 bases and J dropped 6 bases, with 14 bases sitting between them. The CDR3 has 14 amino acids.

A remark on this clone: The read comes to an end 3 residues before the CDR3 does, leaving the germline J gene to fill in the end. The genes are TRBV19 and TRBJ2-5; TRBD2 matches at 13 bases. The CDR3 contains 18 residues. CDR1 and CDR2 (germline): LNHDA, SQIVND (reference sequence). The ends lost 5 bases at V and 0 bases at J; junction bases unmatched: 9. The part of the CDR3 DNA that was read is TGTGCCAGTAGTCTTTTCGGGACTAGCGGGGCCAACCAAGAGACC. This translates into CASSLFGTSGANQET. The complete CDR3 reads CASSLFGTSGANQETQYF.